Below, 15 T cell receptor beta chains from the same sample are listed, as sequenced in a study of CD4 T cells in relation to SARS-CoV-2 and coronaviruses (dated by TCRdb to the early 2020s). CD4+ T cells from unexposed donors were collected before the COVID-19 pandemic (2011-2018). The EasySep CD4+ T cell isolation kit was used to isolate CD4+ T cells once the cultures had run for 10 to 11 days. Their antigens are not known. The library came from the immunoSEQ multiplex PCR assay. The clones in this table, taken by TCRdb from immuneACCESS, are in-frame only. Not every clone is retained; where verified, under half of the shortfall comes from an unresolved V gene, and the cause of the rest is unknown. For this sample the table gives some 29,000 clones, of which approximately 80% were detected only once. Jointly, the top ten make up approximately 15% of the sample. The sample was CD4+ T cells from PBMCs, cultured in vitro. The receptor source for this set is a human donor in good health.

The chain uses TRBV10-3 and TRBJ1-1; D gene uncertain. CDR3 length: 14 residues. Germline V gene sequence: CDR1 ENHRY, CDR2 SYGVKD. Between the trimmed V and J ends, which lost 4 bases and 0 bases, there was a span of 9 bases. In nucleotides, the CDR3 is TGTGCCATCAGTGTCGGAGGTGTGAACACTGAAGCTTTCTTT. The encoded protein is CAISVGGVNTEAFF.

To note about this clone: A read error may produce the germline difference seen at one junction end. The CDR3 region is CAWRIDRFSPGDF. CDR3 nucleotide sequence: TGTGCCTGGAGAATCGACAGATTTTCACCAGGGGATTTT. The V call is TRBV30, the J call TRBJ1-3, with D perhaps matching TRBD1 (6 bases). CDR1 is GTSNPN and CDR2 is SVGIG in the germline V gene (reference sequence). The CDR3 contains 13 residues.

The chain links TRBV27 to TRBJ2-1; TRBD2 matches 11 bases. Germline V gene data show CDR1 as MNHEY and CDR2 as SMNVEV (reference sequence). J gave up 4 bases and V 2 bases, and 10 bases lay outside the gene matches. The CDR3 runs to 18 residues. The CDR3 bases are TGTGCCAGCAGTTTAAGGGGTCCCGGGACTAGCGGTTACAATGAGCAGTTCTTC. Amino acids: CASSLRGPGTSGYNEQFF.

The CDR3: CASSDPLPSGLQETQYF. The CDR3 bases are TGTGCCAGCAGCGACCCCCTCCCTAGCGGGCTCCAAGAGACCCAGTACTTC. The V call is TRBV3-1 (or the pseudogene TRBV3-2), the J call TRBJ2-5; TRBD2 aligns across 8 bases. Germline V gene data show CDR1 as LGHDT and CDR2 as YNNKEL (reference sequence). V was clipped by 5 bases and J by 1 base; unmatched bases: 12. This CDR3 spans 17 amino acids.

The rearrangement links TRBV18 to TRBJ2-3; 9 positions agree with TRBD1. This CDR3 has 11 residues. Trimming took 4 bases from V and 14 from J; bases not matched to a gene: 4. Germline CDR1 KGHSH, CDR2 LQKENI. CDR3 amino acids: CASSLGQGWYF. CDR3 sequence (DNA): TGTGCCAGCTCACTCGGACAGGGGTGGTATTTT.

The CDR3 coding sequence is TGTGCCAGCAGTTTATTAACAGGGGGAAATTCACCCCTCCACTTT. It translates to CASSLLTGGNSPLHF. This rearrangement joins TRBV28 to TRBJ1-6, with 8 bases lining up with TRBD1. V gave up 1 base and J gave up 7 bases; unmatched junction bases: 3. The CDR3 covers 15 residues. Germline CDR1 is MDHEN and CDR2 is SYDVKM.

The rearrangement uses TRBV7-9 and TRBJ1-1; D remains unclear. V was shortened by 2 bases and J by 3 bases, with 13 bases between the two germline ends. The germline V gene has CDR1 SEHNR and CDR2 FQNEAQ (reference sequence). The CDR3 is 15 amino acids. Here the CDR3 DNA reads TGTGCCAGCAGCTTATACGGGAGGTCGGACACTGAAGCTTTCTTT. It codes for CASSLYGRSDTEAFF.

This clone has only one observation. Here the CDR3 reads CASSKKMGGKRRAGELFF. The CDR3 DNA reads as TGTGCCAGCAGCAAAAAGATGGGCGGGAAGAGGAGGGCCGGGGAGCTGTTTTTT. The chain joins TRBV21-1 to TRBJ2-2; the D segment call TRBD2 is taken from the table without a DNA check. TRBV21-1 is reported as a pseudogene. This CDR3 region has 18 residues.

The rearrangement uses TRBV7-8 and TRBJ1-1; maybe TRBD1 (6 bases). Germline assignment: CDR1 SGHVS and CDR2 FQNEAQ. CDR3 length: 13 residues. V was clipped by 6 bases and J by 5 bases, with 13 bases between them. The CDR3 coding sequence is TGTGCCAGCAGTTCAACAGGGTGGACTGAAGCTTTCTTT. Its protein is CASSSTGWTEAFF.

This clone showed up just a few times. The CDR3 sequence is CASSPGFSSYNEQFF. The CDR3 nucleotides read TGTGCCAGCAGTCCAGGGTTTAGCTCCTACAATGAGCAGTTCTTC. The rearrangement uses TRBV2 and TRBJ2-1; tentative D call: TRBD1 (5 bases). V lost 5 bases to trimming and J lost 0 bases, with 11 bases between them. Germline V gives CDR1 SNHLY, CDR2 FYNNEI. CDR3 length equals 15 residues.

The CDR3 DNA reads as TGTGCCAGCAGCGAGACAGGCTGGAATGAAAAACTGTTTTTT. This gives the protein CASSETGWNEKLFF. The chain employs TRBV9 and TRBJ1-4; a weak D match, TRBD1 (6 bases). Deletions cut 3 bases from V and 5 bases from J, with 11 bases between. The CDR3 has 14 amino acids. The germline gives CDR1 SGDLS, CDR2 YYNGEE.

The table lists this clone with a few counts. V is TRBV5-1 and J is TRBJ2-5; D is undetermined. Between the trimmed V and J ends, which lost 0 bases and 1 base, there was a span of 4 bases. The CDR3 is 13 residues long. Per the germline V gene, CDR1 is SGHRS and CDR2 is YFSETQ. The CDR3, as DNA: TGCGCCAGCAGCTTGGTTTTCCAAGAGACCCAGTACTTC. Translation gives CASSLVFQETQYF.

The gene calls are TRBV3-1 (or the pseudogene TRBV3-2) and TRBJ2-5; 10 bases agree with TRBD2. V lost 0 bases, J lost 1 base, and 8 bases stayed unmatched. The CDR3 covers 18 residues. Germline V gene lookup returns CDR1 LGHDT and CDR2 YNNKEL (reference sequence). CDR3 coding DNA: TGTGCCAGCAGCCAAGATAGCGGGGGGACTAGGGGCCAAGAGACCCAGTACTTC. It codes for CASSQDSGGTRGQETQYF.

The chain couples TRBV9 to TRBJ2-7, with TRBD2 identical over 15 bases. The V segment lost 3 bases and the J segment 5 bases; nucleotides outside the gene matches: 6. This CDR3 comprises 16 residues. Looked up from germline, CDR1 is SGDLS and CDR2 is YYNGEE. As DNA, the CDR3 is TGTGCCAGCAGCGCCGGACTAGCGGGGGGGCAAAACGAGCAGTACTTC. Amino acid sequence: CASSAGLAGGQNEQYF. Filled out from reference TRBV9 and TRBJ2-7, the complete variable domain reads DSGVTQTPKHLITATGQRVTLRCSPRSGDLSVYWYQQSLDQGLQFLIQYYNGEERAKGNILERFSAQQFPDLHSELNLSSLELGDSALYFCASSAGLAGGQNEQYFGPGTRLTVT.

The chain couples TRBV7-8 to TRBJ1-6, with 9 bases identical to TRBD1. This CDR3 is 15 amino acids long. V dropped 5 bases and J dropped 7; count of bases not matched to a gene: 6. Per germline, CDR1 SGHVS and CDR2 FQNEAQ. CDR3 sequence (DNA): TGTGCCAGCAGCCGAGGACAGGGGTTGAATTCACCCCTCCACTTT. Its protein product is CASSRGQGLNSPLHF.